The T cell receptor (beta chain) described here comes from a study of beta chain features in type 1 diabetes. Germline V gene data show CDR1 as SGDLS and CDR2 as YYNGEE. The CDR3 runs to 13 residues. The V gene end was trimmed by 7 bases and the J gene end by 6 bases; junction bases not matched to a gene: 9. The investigators reverse transcribed all of the isolated RNA, so they sequenced expressed TCRB transcripts. Sequencing used immunoSEQ multiplex PCR; TCRdb keeps in-frame clones, though not all of them. The data hold a few hundred thousand clones, with approximately 16% observed a single time. Study results and limitations: Type 1 diabetes patients had moderately but significantly shorter TCRB CDR3s in all four CD4+ subsets.

The table lists this clone with a few counts. What it recognizes is unknown. Input material: naive CD4+ T cells from blood. The chain joins TRBV9 to TRBJ2-7, with TRBD1 matching over 8 bases. The sequence was obtained from a man younger than 30 with type 1 diabetes. The CDR3 loop reads CASGGQGAGEQYF. CDR3 DNA: TGTGCCAGCGGAGGTCAGGGGGCGGGCGAGCAGTACTTC.